These 27 T cell receptor beta chains were sequenced from one sample in a study of cytomegalovirus exposure and HLA in healthy donors. The PCR had 60 Vbeta and 13 Jbeta primers. TCRdb's copy holds only in-frame clones and misses some; the assay was immunoSEQ multiplex PCR. Among around 170,000 clones listed, 70% to 80% were seen once. Sequenced input: PBMCs. Receptors originate from a man aged 40-50 years in good health and CMV-seronegative.

The V call is TRBV5-4, the J call TRBJ2-5, with 8 positions matching TRBD2. Gene TRBJ2-7 matches the end of the DNA better, so the J call may be wrong. Germline CDR1 is SGHNT and CDR2 is YYREEE (reference sequence). The CDR3 covers 13 residues. CDR3 DNA: TGTGCCAGCAGCTATGGGACTAGTTACGAGCAGTACTTC. This sequence encodes CASSYGTSYEQYF.

The CDR3: CASSPVRRDTYNYGYTF. In DNA form, the CDR3 reads TGTGCCAGCTCACCGGTTCGCCGGGACACATATAACTATGGCTACACCTTC. This chain uses TRBV18 with TRBJ1-2, with D possibly matching TRBD1 (6 bases). The germline V and J ends were trimmed by 3 bases and 1 base, with 18 bases remaining between them. The CDR3 contains 17 residues. Germline-derived CDR1 and CDR2 are KGHSH and LQKENI.

As concerns this clone: Additional DNA sequences in this sample encode the identical CDR3. The chain is built from TRBV10-3 and TRBJ2-2; D ambiguous. Germline loops: CDR1 ENHRY, CDR2 SYGVKD. V was trimmed by 0 bases and J by 6 bases, leaving 2 bases between them. The CDR3 runs to 12 residues. DNA of the CDR3: TGTGCCATCAGTGAGTCCGCCGGGGAGCTGTTTTTT. Translating it yields CAISESAGELFF.

The chain recombines TRBV21-1 with TRBJ2-7; the listed D gene, TRBD2, was not tested against the DNA. TRBV21-1 is flagged as a pseudogene. The CDR3 loop spans 13 amino acids. CDR3 residues: CASSKGRSYEQYV. CDR3 DNA sequence: TGTGCCAGCAGCAAAGGAAGGAGCTACGAGCAGTACGTC.

V is TRBV7-8 and J is TRBJ1-2; a possible D gene is TRBD1 (6 bases). CDR3 length: 17 amino acids. Trimming cost V 3 bases and J 8 bases, with 25 bases left between them. Germline V gene lookup returns CDR1 SGHVS and CDR2 FQNEAQ. The CDR3 coding sequence is TGTGCCAGCAGCTTTCTTGTTCTGGGGGCGCCAGGGAAGGGCTACACCTTC. This translates into CASSFLVLGAPGKGYTF.

V usage is TRBV4-1 and J usage is TRBJ1-4; no clear D gene. The V end was cut by 4 bases, the J end by 3 bases, with 15 bases between. The CDR3 is 16 amino acids. Germline CDR1 is MGHRA and CDR2 is YSYEKL. The CDR3 bases are TGCGCCAGCAGCCTTCCTCTTGAGGGAGCTAATGAAAAACTGTTTTTT. Translated: CASSLPLEGANEKLFF.

This chain links TRBV28 with TRBJ2-7; TRBD1 matches 8 bases. Germline CDR1 MDHEN, CDR2 SYDVKM. Trimming cost V 3 bases and J 2 bases; bases outside gene matches: 12. This CDR3 region has 17 residues. CDR3 DNA: TGTGCCAGCAGTTTTCTTCCCCCCGGGACAGGCACCTACGAGCAGTACTTC. It yields the protein CASSFLPPGTGTYEQYF.

V and J are TRBV5-4 and TRBJ2-5; D gene uncertain. V lost 0 bases to trimming and J lost 1 base, with 4 bases between them. Germline assignment: CDR1 SGHNT and CDR2 YYREEE (reference sequence). The CDR3 runs to 13 residues. The CDR3 sequence is CASSLDSQETQYF. In nucleotides, the CDR3 is TGTGCCAGCAGCTTGGACAGCCAAGAGACCCAGTACTTC.

V gene TRBV28 combines with J gene TRBJ2-1; D is perhaps TRBD2 (6 bases). The CDR3 spans 13 residues. V lost 5 bases and J lost 12, with 17 bases in between. Germline V gene lookup returns CDR1 MDHEN and CDR2 SYDVKM. The CDR3 sequence is CASSPPSLGGQFF. In DNA, the CDR3 is TGTGCCAGCAGTCCTCCCAGTCTGGGGGGGCAGTTCTTC.

The CDR3 loop reads CASSLLTGLSYNEQFF. The DNA for the CDR3 is TGTGCCAGCTCACTCCTGACGGGACTCTCCTACAATGAGCAGTTCTTC. V gene TRBV18 combines with J gene TRBJ2-1; D perhaps matches TRBD2 (6 bases). The germline V and J ends were trimmed by 4 bases and 0 bases, with 13 bases remaining between them. Looked up from germline, CDR1 is KGHSH and CDR2 is LQKENI. This CDR3 is 16 amino acids long.

CDR3 sequence (DNA): TGTGCCAGCAGTGAGTCGACAGGGCGGAGGAAGACCCAGTACTTC. The encoded protein is CASSESTGRRKTQYF. This rearrangement joins TRBV6-1 to TRBJ2-5; 7 positions match TRBD1. The CDR3 extends over 15 amino acids. The germline gives CDR1 MNHNS, CDR2 SASEGT. Trimming at V came to 3 bases and at J to 6 bases, leaving 10 bases not matched to a gene.

This clone was detected only a few times. V usage is TRBV4-1 and J usage is TRBJ2-7; TRBD1 matches 8 bases. With V trimmed by 1 base and J by 9 bases, 8 bases remained unmatched. This CDR3 contains 14 residues. Germline V gene data show CDR1 as MGHRA and CDR2 as YSYEKL. CDR3 DNA sequence: TGCGCCAGCAGCCAAGTTCCCCAGGGGGCCGTGCAGTACTTC. Encoded protein: CASSQVPQGAVQYF.

The chain joins TRBV6-4 to TRBJ2-7; 12 bases align to TRBD2. This CDR3 is 15 amino acids long. Germline V lookup: CDR1 MRHNA, CDR2 SNTAGT. The V and J ends lost 6 bases and 6 bases, in that order; junction bases with no gene match: 9. The chain's CDR3 is CASSPRTSGVGEQYF. In DNA form, the CDR3 reads TGTGCCAGCAGCCCCCGGACTAGCGGGGTGGGCGAGCAGTACTTC.

The rearrangement joins TRBV6-6 to TRBJ1-5, with D hard to call. The CDR3 spans 15 residues. V lost 2 bases and J lost 5, with 13 bases in between. Looked up from germline, CDR1 is MNHNY and CDR2 is SVGAGI (reference sequence). This CDR3 is CASSYQETRHQPQHF. The CDR3 DNA is TGTGCCAGCAGTTACCAAGAGACAAGACATCAGCCCCAGCATTTT.

There are a few counts of this clone. The V gene is TRBV5-1, the J gene TRBJ2-7; 9 bases line up with TRBD1. The junction had 7 bases not matched to a gene; V was cut back by 4 bases and J by 5 bases. The CDR3 has 14 amino acids. Germline V gene sequence: CDR1 SGHRS, CDR2 YFSETQ. CDR3 residues: CASSKGTGLDEQYF. CDR3 coding DNA: TGCGCCAGCAGCAAGGGGACAGGGTTGGACGAGCAGTACTTC.

The chain recombines TRBV2 with TRBJ2-3; TRBD1 matches at 8 bases. CDR1 is SNHLY, CDR2 FYNNEI, per germline. The junction had 7 bases not matched to a gene; V was cut back by 2 bases and J by 3 bases. This CDR3 spans 16 amino acids. The CDR3 here is CASSERTGRMTDTQYF. The CDR3 nucleotides read TGTGCCAGCAGTGAAAGGACAGGGCGGATGACAGATACGCAGTATTTT.

The chain employs TRBV28 and TRBJ1-2, with D unclear. CDR3 size: 10 residues. Germline CDR1 is MDHEN and CDR2 is SYDVKM. The germline V and J ends were trimmed by 10 bases and 7 bases, with 10 bases remaining between them. The CDR3 DNA sequence: TGTGCCACCCGTCGGGGTGGCTACACCTTC. This gives the protein CATRRGGYTF.

This clone was observed a few times. V and J are TRBV30 and TRBJ1-2, with 7 bases identical to TRBD1. The J segment lost 4 bases and the V segment lost 1 base, leaving 0 bases of the junction unmatched. Germline CDR1 is GTSNPN and CDR2 is SVGIG (reference sequence). The CDR3 sequence is 12 residues long. CDR3 sequence reads: CAWSAGGYGYTF. CDR3 nucleotides: TGTGCCTGGAGTGCAGGGGGCTATGGCTACACCTTC.

The chain has TRBV20-1 and TRBJ2-7; D is unclear. Looked up from germline, CDR1 is DFQATT and CDR2 is SNEGSKA (reference sequence). V was pared by 3 bases and J by 6 bases, with 6 bases between. The CDR3 length is 10 residues. The CDR3 here is CSASPSEQYF. CDR3 in DNA: TGCAGTGCTAGCCCCTCCGAGCAGTACTTC.

The CDR3 region is CASSLATGELFF. CDR3 bases: TGCGCCAGCAGCTTGGCTACCGGGGAGCTGTTTTTT. V and J are TRBV5-1 and TRBJ2-2; D unresolved. Germline V CDR1 and CDR2: SGHRS, YFSETQ. V lost 0 bases to trimming and J lost 5 bases, with 2 bases between them. The CDR3 length is 12 residues.

This clone was observed a single time. This chain connects TRBV5-1 to TRBJ2-1, with TRBD1 identical over 10 bases. This CDR3 has 15 amino acids. With V trimmed by 2 bases and J by 6 bases, 5 bases remained unmatched. Per the germline V gene, CDR1 is SGHRS and CDR2 is YFSETQ. This CDR3 is CASSFWTGGSNEQFF. The CDR3 DNA follows: TGCGCCAGCAGCTTTTGGACAGGGGGGAGCAATGAGCAGTTCTTC.

This clone was found a few times. This chain connects TRBV6-1 to TRBJ1-1; D not resolved. CDR1 and CDR2 (germline): MNHNS, SASEGT. The CDR3 is made up of 13 amino acids. V was shortened by 6 bases and J by 1 base, with 9 bases between the two germline ends. CDR3 amino acids: CASRFYSNTEAFF. The CDR3 nucleotides read TGTGCCAGCAGATTCTACTCGAACACTGAAGCTTTCTTT.

J is TRBJ1-1 and V is TRBV12-5; D unresolved. The germline gives CDR1 LGHNT, CDR2 FRNRAP. There are 14 residues in the CDR3. V lost 1 base to trimming and J lost 5 bases, with 11 bases between them. In nucleotides, the CDR3 is TGTGCTAGTGGTTTGGGGGCAGAGGGAACTGAAGCTTTCTTT. Translating it yields CASGLGAEGTEAFF.

The chain employs TRBV7-6 and TRBJ2-7; weak D call: TRBD1 (6 bases). V lost 1 base, J lost 3 bases, and 7 bases lay in between. CDR3 length equals 13 residues. Per the germline V gene, CDR1 is SGHVS and CDR2 is FNYEAQ. The CDR3 DNA reads as TGTGCCAGCAGCTTAGTGACAGGCTACGAGCAGTACTTC. This sequence encodes CASSLVTGYEQYF. Drawing the rest from reference TRBV7-6 and TRBJ2-7, the complete variable domain is GAGVSQSPRYKVTKRGQDVALRCDPISGHVSLYWYRQALGQGPEFLTYFNYEAQQDKSGLPNDRFSAERPEGSISTLTIQRTEQRDSAMYRCASSLVTGYEQYFGPGTRLTVT.

The chain is built from TRBV27 and TRBJ2-3; perhaps TRBD2 as D (5 bases). V dropped 3 bases and J dropped 4 bases, with 14 bases sitting between them. Germline V gene sequence: CDR1 MNHEY, CDR2 SMNVEV (reference sequence). CDR3 size: 15 residues. The CDR3 nucleotides are TGTGCCAGCAGTTTGGAACTAGAGATGGCAGATACGCAGTATTTT. This codes for CASSLELEMADTQYF.

This clone came up a few times. The chain is built from TRBV29-1 and TRBJ2-2; 11 bases map to TRBD2. J gave up 6 bases and V 7 bases, and 13 bases lay outside the gene matches. Germline CDR1 is SQVTM and CDR2 is ANQGSEA. The CDR3 contains 16 residues. CDR3 protein: CSARTSGPGNSGELFF. The CDR3 region has the DNA TGCAGCGCCCGGACTAGCGGGCCCGGGAATTCCGGGGAGCTGTTTTTT.

V is TRBV4-1 and J is TRBJ1-5; D gene uncertain. V dropped 0 bases and J dropped 4 bases, with 16 bases sitting between them. The CDR3 contains 17 residues. Germline lookup yields CDR1 MGHRA and CDR2 YSYEKL. In DNA form, the CDR3 reads TGCGCCAGCAGCCAAGATACCCCTCTGGCAGGTAATCAGCCCCAGCATTTT. It encodes CASSQDTPLAGNQPQHF.